This record concerns one T cell receptor beta chain sequence. Its antigen is still unknown. CDR3 length equals 12 residues. CDR1 and CDR2 (germline): SGHTA, FQGNSA. The V and J ends lost 5 bases and 7 bases, in that order; junction bases with no gene match: 4. This sample was taken from a study of T cells in localized non-small cell lung cancer. The table came from immunoSEQ multiplex PCR; TCRdb's copy has only in-frame clones and leaves some out. This sample has 72,000 or so clones, with 85% to 90% found just once. Study-wide results and caveats: Across samples, adjacent lung featured a median roughly 60 of the top 100 tumor clones. Elevated blood T cell density was associated with longer overall survival. Sequence data derive from only one tumor region, so heterogeneity remains possible.

Specimen: peripheral blood, collected before any cancer treatment. The chain couples TRBV7-2 to TRBJ2-5; 7 bases map to TRBD1. The sequence was collected from a male donor aged 60 or over with stage III squamous cell lung carcinoma. CDR3 in amino acids: CASSTHRGTQYF. The CDR3 DNA follows: TGTGCCAGCAGCACCCACAGGGGGACCCAGTACTTC.